This TCR beta chain derives from a study of cytomegalovirus exposure and HLA in healthy donors (dated by TCRdb to 2016 to 2017). Looking at the study overall: In an earlier analysis of under 750 of the donors, approximately 300 Gb of sequence data and roughly 100 million unique TCR beta sequences from 150 million to 200 million T cells were reported. Five DR-DQ haplotypes were handled as single units for association and clustering, since linkage in the cohort was strong. To predict cytomegalovirus infection status, the study combined high-throughput TCR immunosequencing, statistical association of individual TCRs with disease status, and machine learning. HLA typing included class I and class II loci at four-digit resolution. Rather than using new phenotypic data, the later analysis identified candidate immune exposures from TCR beta sequences and from how often those sequences occurred across donors. In a later analysis, previously published TCR beta repertoires from 666 donors were re-analyzed and high-resolution HLA genotyping was added so that TCR occurrence patterns could be studied. Every discovery cohort repertoire had been produced on one sequencing platform. Genome-wide SNP genotypes for about three fifths of the roughly 670 donors were used in a later genetic analysis, which treated that subset as a discovery cohort. An early release covering over 500 HLA-typed donors comprised approximately 290 gigabases of sequencing data and tens of millions of unique TCR sequences. An earlier analysis of some 500 of the donors applied high-throughput TCR beta sequencing to assess whether each TCR beta V gene segment acted as functional or pseudogenic. The genetic ancestry cluster associated with self-reported Caucasian donors included 81% of the roughly 390 genotyped donors. Besides the first cohort of 550 to 750 subjects, a separate validation cohort made up of roughly 130 different subjects was used. Donor age, sex, ethnicity and CMV serostatus were collected together with the repertoire data. Typing coverage varied by locus: roughly 629-630 donors for A, B, C, DRB1 and DQB1; about 520 for DQA1; about 600 for DPA1; approximately 470 for DPB1. The study aimed to test whether signatures of past pathogen exposure could be identified by cataloging public T cell receptors. Among a few hundred genotyped donors of the cohort, an average of about 240,000 unique TCR beta nucleotide sequences were sequenced per donor, roughly 20% of them non-productive. The study used immunosequencing to profile the T cell repertoires of some 600 subjects and linked those repertoires to cytomegalovirus serostatus. Study-wide findings and limitations: Immune exposure information for the cohort was limited to CMV serostatus. Linkage disequilibrium might explain the correlated functional status among segregating V segments, but an unknown experimental factor could not be excluded. According to the authors, the approach could potentially be generalized to other disease states and immunological phenotypes. A cluster of highly shared sequence variants was judged likely to represent a technical artifact of the sequencing pipeline. When HLA alleles, especially DR and DQ, strongly co-occurred, TCR associations were difficult to assign to individual alleles. A later analysis found that HLA-associated TCR beta chains were more clonally expanded and had lower generation probabilities than equally common non-associated chains. In a later analysis, TCR association rates were found to vary across HLA loci, with the most associated TCRs seen for DRB1 alleles and the fewest for HLA-C alleles. Specific HLA alleles were associated with 15,000 to 20,000 TCR beta sequences at a false discovery rate of 0.05 in a later analysis. Some IMGT-functional V segments, including TRBV6-2 and TRBV6-3, could not be distinguished by the 87-base-pair reads and were therefore excluded. A later genetic analysis associated a missense DCLRE1C variant with V-gene and J-gene trimming of TCR beta chains, and an independent cohort replicated the association. While some public TCRs were present in many individuals, most TCR sequences turned up only very rarely across donors. Because some donors lacked HLA typing at each locus, the association tests relied only on the typed subset. In vitro tests confirmed that a few of the cytomegalovirus-associated TCR beta chains recognize cytomegalovirus antigens. About 15 rarely observed V segments, including chromosome 9 orphons, were excluded from the earlier analysis of about 500 of the donors because counts were too low. In the study, some 160 TCR beta chains were listed as associated with cytomegalovirus. In an earlier analysis of fewer than 700 of the donors, most TCR beta V segments appeared in productive rearrangements about 90% or about 30% of the time, broadly matching IMGT annotations. Cytomegalovirus status was reported to be diagnosed by the classifier with high specificity and sensitivity in both the original and validation cohorts. A later analysis reported that several top co-occurrence clusters appeared linked to parvovirus B19, influenza, CMV and Epstein-Barr virus. In this cohort, only TCR beta chains were sequenced, and detectable features were limited by the absence of alpha or paired-chain data. A further reported finding was that TCR beta sequences accurately predicted the HLA-A and HLA-B alleles for most subjects in the first cohort. Roughly uniform sequencing depth across donors was assumed in presence/absence analyses, although this assumption may not hold. According to a later analysis, most CMV-associated TCR beta chains appeared to be HLA-restricted, and the HLA associations seemed to be driven largely by CMV exposure. In a later genetic analysis, fewer N-insertions in productive TCRs were reported among donors in an Asian-associated ancestry cluster than the roughly 640-donor mean.

This clone has a handful of counts. Its target antigen remains unknown. One base away there is no much larger clone; base qualities are not given. The CDR3 runs 11 residues from the cysteine to the phenylalanine. The only DNA kept is the CDR3, 33 bases in frame from the first base. V gives up 3 bases and J gives up 7 bases, and the segment between their germline ends measures 6 bases. Sequences DFQATT (CDR1) and SNEGSKA (CDR2) are obtained from the germline V gene (reference sequence). The cohort was made up of approximately 700 healthy bone marrow donors. At the time of sampling, every cohort member was nominally healthy, though immune exposures that went unrecorded were likely present. Of the 650 to 700 cohort members, around 280 had positive CMV serostatus and 352 had negative CMV serostatus, and CMV serostatus was not recorded for the donor. Each donor provided a peripheral blood sample, and peripheral blood mononuclear cells were used for TCR beta sequencing. The Qiagen DNeasy Blood Extraction Kit was used to extract genomic DNA from the blood cell samples.

The library was produced with the immunoSEQ multiplex PCR assay. A mixture of 60 forward primers for TCR Vbeta segments and 13 reverse primers for TCR Jbeta segments was used in the multiplex PCR. The CDR3 region of rearranged TCR beta genes was amplified from genomic DNA by a multiplex PCR assay. On the Illumina HiSeq System, the amplified TCR beta libraries were sequenced as 87-base-pair reads. In the paper's pipeline: Across the 500 to 700 repertoires, a later analysis counted 60 million to 90 million unique TCR beta chains, roughly 11 million of which were shared by at least two donors. To remove PCR and sequencing errors, raw reads were error-corrected and collapsed into unique sequences using a nearest-neighbor algorithm that merged closely related sequences. To assign V, D and J gene segments, CDR3 sequences were aligned to IMGT reference sequences. For a sequence to be retained, a match of at least six nucleotides to both a V gene segment and a J gene segment was required. A rearrangement was called productive if the CDR3 had no stop codons and remained in frame with V and J, and every other rearrangement was called non-productive. CDR3 was defined according to IMGT convention as the region running from the second conserved V-encoded cysteine to the conserved J-encoded phenylalanine. The earlier analysis of about 530 of the donors excluded any sequence lacking an unambiguous match to a single V gene segment. In an earlier analysis of roughly 500 of the donors, V segments were called functional above 56.7% productive rearrangements and were called segregating when the between-donor standard deviation exceeded 5%. A statistical classification framework was built to diagnose cytomegalovirus status from the catalog of TCR beta chain sequences. A later analysis assigned V and J genes by comparing TCR nucleotide sequences with IMGT/GENE-DB human TR gene sequences. A later analysis assigned CDR3 sequences and most-parsimonious VDJ recombination scenarios with the TCRdist pipeline. In a later analysis, each TCR beta chain was defined by its CDR3 amino acid sequence together with its V-gene family, and reads without a unique V-gene family were excluded. A later analysis removed several hundred highly shared, low-generation-probability nucleotide sequences to deal with suspected cross-contamination and a sequencing artifact. For each public chain, a later analysis derived a clonal expansion index from normalized ranks of inferred template counts within each repertoire. Generation probabilities in a later analysis came from a VDJ recombination model fitted to out-of-frame rearrangements, and those results were checked against IGoR. A later analysis scored TCR-TCR, TCR-HLA and TCR-CMV co-occurrence with hypergeometric tests, applying a repertoire-size bias correction to TCR pairs. A later analysis estimated false discovery rates by permuting HLA or CMV assignments 20 times. In a later analysis, co-occurring TCRs were grouped using DBSCAN, with TCRdist sequence similarity added in when clustering inside HLA-allele-positive subsets. Repertoires with fewer than 30,000 or more than 120,000 public chains were left out of co-occurrence clustering, as were roughly five repertoires with anomalous nucleotide sharing. Drawn from immuneACCESS, this table holds only the in-frame rearrangements with V and J called that TCRdb kept. Clones are partly lost; checked studies trace under half to an unresolved V gene and leave the rest unexplained. V and J calls and clone size are those listed in that table; D and trimming were worked out from the DNA. The sample records about 120,000 clones, about 70% of which are singletons. The biggest ten clones account for just over 2% of the sample.

The V and J segments used are TRBV20-1 and TRBJ2-2; confidence is insufficient to name the D gene. The TCR sequence derives from a human donor in good health. The sequenced sample consisted of PBMCs. The CDR3 region reads CSASYLGELFF. The DNA sequence is as follows: TGCAGTGCTAGCTATCTCGGGGAGCTGTTTTTT.